The 2 T cell receptor beta chains below were found in one sample sequenced in a study of T cell changes during pregnancy in multiple sclerosis. Sequenced by immunoSEQ multiplex PCR; TCRdb stores in-frame clones only, minus some. The table lists under 65,000 clones, approximately 92% of them singletons, with 1.4% in the top ten. Sequencing used peripheral blood, obtained in the second trimester of pregnancy. These receptors were collected from a female donor with multiple sclerosis, enrolled in a pregnancy study.

The V gene is TRBV19, the J gene TRBJ1-5; unclear D gene. Trimming stripped 6 bases from V and 6 bases from J, with 24 bases between. The length of the CDR3 is 17 residues. Germline V lookup: CDR1 LNHDA, CDR2 SQIVND (reference sequence). CDR3 sequence reads: CASRSDRELSGIQPQHF. CDR3 DNA: TGTGCCAGTAGGTCAGACCGGGAGCTAAGCGGGATTCAGCCCCAGCATTTT. Complete variable domain (other parts from reference TRBV19 and TRBJ1-5): DGGITQSPKYLFRKEGQNVTLSCEQNLNHDAMYWYRQDPGQGLRLIYYSQIVNDFQKGDIAEGYSVSREKKESFPLTVTSAQKNPTAFYLCASRSDRELSGIQPQHFGDGTRLSIL.

The V gene is TRBV4-3, the J gene TRBJ2-3; TRBD1 might be the D (5 bases). Germline CDR1 LGHNA, CDR2 YSLEER. The CDR3 has 16 residues. The V end was cut by 3 bases, the J end by 4 bases, with 17 bases between. The CDR3 DNA reads as TGCGCCAGCAGCCAGGGGCGGCGAGGAGCGTCAGATACGCAGTATTTT. Its protein is CASSQGRRGASDTQYF.